The 10 T cell receptor beta chains below were found in one sample sequenced in a study of breast tumors, draining lymph nodes, adjacent tissues (dated by TCRdb to 2016 to 2017). Lymph node samples were obtained from the axillary draining lymph nodes of breast cancer patients. Libraries were constructed by multiplex PCR. Sequenced on an Illumina HiSeq 2000. TCRdb itself trimmed the public reads at Q25 with fastp, ran MiXCR and retained productive beta chains. Every distinct CDR3 protein forms one entry, paired with its most common genes and DNA. This sample has about 200,000 distinct CDR3 sequences in its table, and less than 45% of those were observed once. The ten most abundant clones make up approximately 3.6% of the sample. Sequencing used axillary lymph node tissue. These receptors were collected from a female donor with breast cancer. Some clones in this sample may be carry-over from other donors' samples.

The chain links TRBV20-1 to TRBJ2-5; 12 bases are shared with TRBD2. Germline V CDR1 and CDR2: DFQATT, SNEGSKA (reference sequence). The CDR3 runs to 15 residues. J was trimmed by 6 bases and V by 6 bases; bases with no gene match: 11. The CDR3 loop is CSAGGASGGAKTQYF. The CDR3 DNA reads as TGCAGTGCCGGAGGGGCTAGCGGGGGGGCGAAGACCCAGTACTTC.

This clonotype was picked up a small number of times. Its ends do not fully match the called genes, so a read error is possible. The chain is built from TRBV9 and TRBJ1-2, with TRBD1 as a possible D gene (6 bases). The CDR3 totals 15 residues. Germline loops: CDR1 SGDLS, CDR2 YYNGEE. CDR3 region: CASSVDPGEIYGSTF. The CDR3 nucleotides are TGTGCCAGCAGCGTAGACCCAGGGGAGATCTATGGCTCCACCTTC.

This rearrangement joins TRBV5-8 to TRBJ2-3; D tentatively reads TRBD1 or TRBD2 (5 bases each). The CDR3 is made up of 17 amino acids. Germline V gene sequence: CDR1 SGHTS, CDR2 YDEGEE. V lost 4 bases and J 2 bases, leaving 20 bases between the germline ends. In nucleotides, the CDR3 is TGTGCCAGCAGCATGGACGGGGCCTCTGGAAACACAGATACGCAGTATTTT. It is translated as CASSMDGASGNTDTQYF.

This chain uses TRBV10-2 with TRBJ1-5; no clear D gene. The ends were cut back, 6 bases at V and 0 bases at J, with 15 bases in the middle. This CDR3 has 16 residues. Germline V gene sequence: CDR1 WSHSY, CDR2 SAAADI. The CDR3 sequence is CASRGSDFYSNQPQHF. The CDR3, as DNA: TGCGCCAGCAGGGGGTCGGACTTTTATAGCAATCAGCCCCAGCATTTT.

This clonotype was counted at least ten times. The J gene is TRBJ2-3, the V gene TRBV5-1, with 10 bases matching TRBD2. V gave up 1 base and J gave up 0 bases; unmatched junction bases: 5. Germline CDR1 SGHRS, CDR2 YFSETQ. The CDR3 runs to 17 residues. The CDR3 protein is CASSLPETSGSTDTQYF. Here the CDR3 DNA reads TGCGCCAGCAGCTTGCCTGAGACTAGCGGGAGCACAGATACGCAGTATTTT.

Worth noting for this clonotype: As the CDR3 is not closed by the conserved phenylalanine or tryptophan, this likely results from a read error. The rearrangement joins TRBV6-6 to TRBJ1-2, with D possibly TRBD1 on 5 matching bases. Germline values: CDR1 MNHNY, CDR2 SVGAGI (reference sequence). The CDR3 sequence is 13 residues long. This CDR3 is CASRRQFGDGYTL. CDR3 DNA: TGCGCCAGCAGGCGACAGTTTGGGGATGGCTACACCCTC.

With respect to this clonotype: This may be a read error, as it is one base from a much larger clone. The rearrangement joins TRBV14 to TRBJ2-7; D gene unclear. This CDR3 contains 14 residues. Germline V CDR1 and CDR2: SGHDN, FVKESK. CDR3 sequence (DNA): TGTGCCAGCAGCCAAGCTCCGAGATCCTACGAGCAGTCCTTC. This gives the protein CASSQAPRSYEQSF. The full variable domain, rest sourced from reference TRBV14 and TRBJ2-7, is EAGVTQFPSHSVIEKGQTVTLRCDPISGHDNLYWYRRVMGKEIKFLLHFVKESKQDESGMPNNRFLAERTGGTYSTLKVQPAELEDSGVYFCASSQAPRSYEQSFGPGTRLTVT.

This clonotype was detected ten times or more. The chain couples TRBV9 to TRBJ2-2, with 8 bases lining up with TRBD1. The germline V gene has CDR1 SGDLS and CDR2 YYNGEE. The CDR3 is 15 amino acids. V was pared by 3 bases and J by 0 bases, with 1 base of the junction left unmatched. CDR3 residues: CASSGQGTNTGELFF. The CDR3 bases are TGTGCCAGCAGCGGACAGGGGACGAACACCGGGGAGCTGTTTTTT. Using reference TRBV9 and TRBJ2-2 for the parts outside the CDR3, the full variable domain is DSGVTQTPKHLITATGQRVTLRCSPRSGDLSVYWYQQSLDQGLQFLIQYYNGEERAKGNILERFSAQQFPDLHSELNLSSLELGDSALYFCASSGQGTNTGELFFGEGSRLTVL.

The chain has TRBV7-8 and TRBJ1-2, with TRBD1 matching over 11 bases. V lost 0 bases and J lost 4; bases outside the gene matches: 1. Germline V gene sequence: CDR1 SGHVS, CDR2 FQNEAQ. The CDR3 length is 15 residues. The CDR3 spells CASSLAGQGAYGYTF. CDR3 DNA: TGTGCCAGCAGCTTAGCCGGACAGGGGGCCTATGGCTACACCTTC.

This chain uses TRBV2 with TRBJ2-7, with 11 bases matching TRBD2. V dropped 7 bases and J dropped 2; count of bases not matched to a gene: 7. The germline CDR1 and CDR2 sequences are SNHLY and FYNNEI. The CDR3 sequence is 15 residues long. The CDR3 DNA follows: TGTGCCAGCAATAAGGGGACTAGCGGCGCCTACGAGCAGTACTTC. Its protein is CASNKGTSGAYEQYF.